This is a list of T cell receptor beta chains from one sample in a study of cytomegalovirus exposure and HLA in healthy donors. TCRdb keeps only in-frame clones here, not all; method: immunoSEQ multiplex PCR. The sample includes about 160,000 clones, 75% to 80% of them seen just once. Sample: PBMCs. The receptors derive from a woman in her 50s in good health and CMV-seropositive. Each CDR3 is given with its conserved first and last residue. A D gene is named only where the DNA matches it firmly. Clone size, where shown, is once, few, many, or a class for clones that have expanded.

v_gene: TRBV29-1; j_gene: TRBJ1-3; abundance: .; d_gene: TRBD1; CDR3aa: CSVAGTGANTIYF; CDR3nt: TGCAGCGTTGCCGGGACAGGGGCAAACACCATATATTTT
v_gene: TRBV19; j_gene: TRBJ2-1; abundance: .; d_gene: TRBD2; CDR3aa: CASSMAGLAGDTYNEQFF; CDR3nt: TGTGCCAGTAGTATGGCTGGACTAGCGGGAGACACCTACAATGAGCAGTTCTTC
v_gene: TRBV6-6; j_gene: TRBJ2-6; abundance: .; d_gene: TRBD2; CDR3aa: CASSAQRGSGANVLTF; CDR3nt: TGTGCCAGCAGTGCTCAGCGGGGCTCTGGGGCCAACGTCCTGACTTTC
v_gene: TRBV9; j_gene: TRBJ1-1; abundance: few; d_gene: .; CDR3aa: CASSVQGTNTEAFF; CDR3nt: TGTGCCAGCAGCGTTCAGGGGACGAACACTGAAGCTTTCTTT
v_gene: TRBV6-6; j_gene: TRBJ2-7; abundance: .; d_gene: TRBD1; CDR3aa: CASSYLTGGYEQYF; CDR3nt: TGTGCCAGCAGTTACCTGACAGGGGGCTACGAGCAGTACTTC
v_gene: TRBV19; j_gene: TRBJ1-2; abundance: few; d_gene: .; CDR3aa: CASSSRGGNYGYTF; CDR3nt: TGTGCCAGTAGTTCGAGGGGGGGGAACTATGGCTACACCTTC
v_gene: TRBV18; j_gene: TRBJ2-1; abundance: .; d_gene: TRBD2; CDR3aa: CASSPRGMSGGNEQFF; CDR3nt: TGTGCCAGCTCACCCCGCGGTATGAGCGGGGGGAATGAGCAGTTCTTC
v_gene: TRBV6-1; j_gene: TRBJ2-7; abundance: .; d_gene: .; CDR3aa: CASRPQEGHYEQYF; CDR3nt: TGTGCCAGCAGACCACAGGAGGGTCACTACGAGCAGTACTTC
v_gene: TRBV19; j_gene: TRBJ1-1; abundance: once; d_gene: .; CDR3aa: CASSIDRENTEAFF; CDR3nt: TGTGCCAGTAGTATAGACAGGGAGAACACTGAAGCTTTCTTT
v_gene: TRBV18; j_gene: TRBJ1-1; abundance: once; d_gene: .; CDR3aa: CASSLRGAGQNTEAFF; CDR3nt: TGTGCCAGCTCACTCCGGGGGGCTGGGCAGAACACTGAAGCTTTCTTT
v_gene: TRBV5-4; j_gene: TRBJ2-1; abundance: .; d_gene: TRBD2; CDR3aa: CASSPGGSSYNEQFF; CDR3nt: TGTGCCAGCAGCCCGGGCGGGAGTTCCTACAATGAGCAGTTCTTC
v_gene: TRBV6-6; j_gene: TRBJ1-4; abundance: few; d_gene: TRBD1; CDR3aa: CASSYGTAMGEKLFF; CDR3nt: TGTGCCAGCAGTTACGGGACAGCGATGGGTGAAAAACTGTTTTTT
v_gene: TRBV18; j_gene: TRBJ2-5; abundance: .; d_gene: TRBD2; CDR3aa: CASSPVTSGKGETQYF; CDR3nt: TGTGCCAGCTCACCAGTCACTAGCGGGAAAGGAGAGACCCAGTACTTC
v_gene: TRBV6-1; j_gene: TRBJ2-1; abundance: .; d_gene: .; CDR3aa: CASSEYVHSGGNEQFF; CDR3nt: TGTGCCAGCAGTGAATATGTGCATTCGGGTGGGAATGAGCAGTTCTTC